The 25 T cell receptor beta chains below all came from one sample that was sequenced in a study of cytomegalovirus exposure and HLA in healthy donors (dated by TCRdb to between 2016 and 2019). The library came from the immunoSEQ multiplex PCR assay. The multiplex PCR relied on a mix of 60 forward primers for TCR Vbeta segments and 13 reverse primers for TCR Jbeta segments. TCRdb limited this immuneACCESS table to in-frame rearrangements with V and J called. A share of clones is missing; checked studies link under half to unresolved V genes, and the rest is unexplained. The sample has about 96,000 clones on record, roughly 74% of them singletons. 14% of the sample goes to the ten largest clones. Material: PBMCs. All receptors come from a woman in her sixties or seventies in good health and CMV-seropositive.

V is TRBV28 and J is TRBJ2-4; TRBD2 is a possible D gene (7 bases). The germline V gene encodes CDR1 MDHEN and CDR2 SYDVKM. V dropped 7 bases and J dropped 10 bases, with 23 bases sitting between them. CDR3 length: 15 amino acids. The CDR3 coding sequence is TGTGCCAGCACCAAGGGGGGGTCAGGAAAACTTATTCAGTACTTC. Translating it yields CASTKGGSGKLIQYF.

Remarks on this clone: Other DNA sequences in the sample encode the same CDR3. The V and J genes are TRBV28 and TRBJ1-5; 8 bases line up with TRBD1. The germline V gene has CDR1 MDHEN and CDR2 SYDVKM. V lost 5 bases and J lost 4; bases outside the gene matches: 4. The CDR3 has 14 amino acids. In DNA, the CDR3 is TGTGCCAGCAGTAGTGGACAGGGAAATCAGCCCCAGCATTTT. Its translation is CASSSGQGNQPQHF.

This rearrangement joins TRBV10-1 to TRBJ2-5, with TRBD2 as a possible D gene (6 bases). This CDR3 has 14 amino acids. Germline V gene sequence: CDR1 WNHNN, CDR2 SYGVQD (reference sequence). Trimming removed 3 bases at V and 4 bases at J, with 12 bases between. The CDR3 DNA sequence: TGCGCCAGCAGTGACACGGGGGACGGAGAGACCCAGTACTTC. Protein product: CASSDTGDGETQYF.

The chain recombines TRBV11-2 with TRBJ1-6; D uncertain. Trimming stripped 1 base from V and 2 bases from J, with 6 bases between. The CDR3 runs to 15 residues. From germline, CDR1 is SGHAT and CDR2 FQNNGV. In DNA form, the CDR3 reads TGTGCCAGCAGCTTAGCAGACACCTATAATTCACCCCTCCACTTT. Its protein product is CASSLADTYNSPLHF.

The chain joins TRBV2 to TRBJ1-2; D may be TRBD1 (6 bases). The CDR3 spans 13 residues. The germline V and J ends were trimmed by 6 bases and 7 bases, with 15 bases remaining between them. Germline V CDR1 and CDR2: SNHLY, FYNNEI. CDR3 sequence: CASRNQGSGGYTF. The CDR3 region has the DNA TGTGCCAGCAGGAATCAGGGGTCCGGTGGCTACACCTTC.

This clone was seen only a few times. The V call is TRBV7-9, the J call TRBJ2-2, with 10 bases lining up with TRBD1. V was clipped by 4 bases and J by 3 bases; unmatched bases: 5. In germline, CDR1 is SEHNR, CDR2 FQNEAQ (reference sequence). This CDR3 spans 16 amino acids. The CDR3 loop reads CASSSRDRGDTGELFF. The DNA of the CDR3 is TGTGCCAGCAGCTCCCGGGACAGGGGAGACACCGGGGAGCTGTTTTTT.

The chain joins TRBV5-1 to TRBJ1-1; the match to TRBD1 covers 8 bases. V shed 4 bases, J shed 1 base, and the junction held 6 bases outside the gene matches. Germline V gene lookup returns CDR1 SGHRS and CDR2 YFSETQ. This CDR3 is 15 amino acids long. The CDR3 coding sequence is TGCGCCAGCAGCCGTACCGGGACAGGGAACACTGAAGCTTTCTTT. Protein product: CASSRTGTGNTEAFF.

This chain joins TRBV19 and TRBJ1-4; 8 bases fit TRBD1. The CDR3 is 15 residues long. V dropped 5 bases and J dropped 5; count of bases not matched to a gene: 7. Germline CDR1 reads LNHDA; CDR2 reads SQIVND (reference sequence). This chain's CDR3 is CASSAPRGPNEKLFF. DNA of the CDR3: TGTGCCAGTAGTGCTCCCAGGGGGCCGAATGAAAAACTGTTTTTT. The entire variable domain, with the rest obtained from reference TRBV19 and TRBJ1-4, is as follows: DGGITQSPKYLFRKEGQNVTLSCEQNLNHDAMYWYRQDPGQGLRLIYYSQIVNDFQKGDIAEGYSVSREKKESFPLTVTSAQKNPTAFYLCASSAPRGPNEKLFFGSGTQLSVL.

This chain uses TRBV7-9 with TRBJ2-3; 7 bases align to TRBD2. Germline V gene data show CDR1 as SEHNR and CDR2 as FQNEAQ (reference sequence). This CDR3 is 16 amino acids long. The ends lost 5 bases at V and 2 bases at J; junction bases unmatched: 10. CDR3 amino acids: CASSREGRGNTDTQYF. The CDR3 DNA follows: TGTGCCAGCAGCCGAGAGGGGCGGGGGAACACAGATACGCAGTATTTT.

The J gene is TRBJ1-1, the V gene TRBV7-9; D call uncertain. The CDR3 runs to 18 residues. V was shortened by 1 base and J by 0 bases, with 18 bases between the two germline ends. Germline CDR1 is SEHNR and CDR2 is FQNEAQ (reference sequence). Here the CDR3 reads CASSLDTFFIGLNTEAFF. In nucleotides, the CDR3 is TGTGCCAGCAGCTTAGACACTTTCTTTATCGGGTTGAACACTGAAGCTTTCTTT.

This clone came up once. The J gene is TRBJ1-1, the V gene TRBV7-8, with D tentatively TRBD1 (6 bases). The CDR3 is 13 amino acids. V dropped 5 bases and J dropped 1 base, with 8 bases sitting between them. Germline V gene sequence: CDR1 SGHVS, CDR2 FQNEAQ. CDR3 protein: CASSVQGNTEAFF. As DNA, the CDR3 is TGTGCCAGCAGCGTACAGGGGAACACTGAAGCTTTCTTT.

V usage is TRBV6-5 and J usage is TRBJ1-6, with D perhaps matching TRBD1 (6 bases). Germline CDR1 MNHEY, CDR2 SVGAGI. Trimming removed 2 bases from V and 8 bases from J, with 13 bases in between. CDR3 length: 15 amino acids. CDR3 DNA sequence: TGTGCCAGCAGTTACACTGTCAGGGGTGATTCACCCCTCCACTTT. It yields the protein CASSYTVRGDSPLHF.

The rearrangement links TRBV5-1 to TRBJ1-1, with TRBD1 identical over 9 bases. The junction had 8 bases not matched to a gene; V was cut back by 2 bases and J by 3 bases. Germline assignment: CDR1 SGHRS and CDR2 YFSETQ. This CDR3 has 16 residues. The CDR3 sequence is CASSFTTGGRYTEAFF. DNA of the CDR3: TGCGCCAGCAGCTTTACTACAGGGGGCCGGTACACTGAAGCTTTCTTT.

This rearrangement joins TRBV29-1 to TRBJ1-2; no reliable D call. Between the trimmed V and J ends, which lost 4 bases and 6 bases, there was a span of 12 bases. The germline gives CDR1 SQVTM, CDR2 ANQGSEA. The CDR3 consists of 12 residues. CDR3 nucleotide sequence: TGCAGCGTTGGGACTGGGTTAGATGGCTACACCTTC. Translated: CSVGTGLDGYTF.

The rearrangement joins TRBV5-4 to TRBJ2-5; maybe TRBD2 (5 bases). Trimming removed 4 bases at V and 4 bases at J, with 11 bases between. The CDR3 extends over 13 amino acids. Per the germline V gene, CDR1 is SGHNT and CDR2 is YYREEE (reference sequence). The CDR3 coding sequence is TGTGCCAGCAGCCTCTGGGCGGGAGAGACCCAGTACTTC. It encodes CASSLWAGETQYF.

In regard to this clone: One junction end does not reproduce the germline sequence, and a read error may be involved. The chain employs TRBV7-7 and TRBJ2-1; D remains ambiguous. This CDR3 contains 14 residues. Germline CDR1 reads SSHAT; CDR2 reads FNYEAQ (reference sequence). CDR3 sequence: CASSPLALSNEQFF. CDR3 nucleotide sequence: TGTGCTAGCAGCCCCTTGGCCCTGTCTAATGAGCAGTTCTTC.

The chain joins TRBV5-1 to TRBJ2-1; TRBD1 aligns across 8 bases. V dropped 4 bases and J dropped 6; count of bases not matched to a gene: 12. Per germline, CDR1 SGHRS and CDR2 YFSETQ. The CDR3 is 16 amino acids. This CDR3 is CASSTLTGVAVNEQFF. The DNA for the CDR3 is TGCGCCAGCAGCACCCTGACAGGGGTAGCGGTCAATGAGCAGTTCTTC.

This clone was detected once. This sequence joins TRBV7-9 and TRBJ2-7, with D tentatively TRBD1 (6 bases). CDR1 is SEHNR, CDR2 FQNEAQ, per germline (reference sequence). V shed 3 bases and J shed 3 bases, with 18 bases lying between them. The CDR3 spans 16 residues. In DNA, the CDR3 is TGTGCCAGCAGCTTGGCACAGGGTTCCCTCATCTACGAGCAGTACTTC. Protein sequence: CASSLAQGSLIYEQYF.

The rearrangement links TRBV9 to TRBJ1-5; D gene unclear. This CDR3 is built from 14 residues. Germline lookup yields CDR1 SGDLS and CDR2 YYNGEE. V lost 3 bases and J 2 bases, leaving 9 bases between the germline ends. The CDR3 spells CASSGEVGNQPQHF. The CDR3 DNA sequence: TGTGCCAGCAGCGGGGAGGTAGGCAATCAGCCCCAGCATTTT.

V and J are TRBV9 and TRBJ2-3; TRBD2 matches at 8 bases. The CDR3 length is 17 residues. V was pared by 3 bases and J by 2 bases, with 11 bases of the junction left unmatched. Per the germline V gene, CDR1 is SGDLS and CDR2 is YYNGEE. CDR3 DNA: TGTGCCAGCAGCGCCCCCGTGGGTAGCGGGAACACAGATACGCAGTATTTT. This sequence encodes CASSAPVGSGNTDTQYF.

This clone appeared a single time. V gene TRBV7-6 combines with J gene TRBJ2-5, with 9 bases aligning to TRBD2. V shed 7 bases, J shed 0 bases, and the junction held 15 bases outside the gene matches. Germline V lookup: CDR1 SGHVS, CDR2 FNYEAQ. The CDR3 length is 18 residues. The CDR3 sequence is CASTRTSAYSTYQETQYF. CDR3 DNA sequence: TGTGCCAGCACGCGGACTAGCGCCTACTCGACTTACCAAGAGACCCAGTACTTC.

This clone was found once. The V call is TRBV7-8, the J call TRBJ2-7; no definite D call. Germline CDR1 is SGHVS and CDR2 is FQNEAQ. The V end lost 5 bases, the J end lost 6 bases, and 8 bases lay between the germline ends. CDR3 size: 11 residues. The CDR3 sequence: CASSNLGEQYF. The CDR3 DNA reads TGTGCCAGCAGCAACCTCGGCGAGCAGTACTTC.

V gene TRBV7-2 combines with J gene TRBJ2-7; 9 nucleotides agree with TRBD2. V lost 0 bases and J lost 4; bases outside the gene matches: 10. Germline CDR1 SGHTA, CDR2 FQGNSA. The length of the CDR3 is 17 residues. CDR3: CASSLAGSRGGGYEQYF. The CDR3 DNA is TGTGCCAGCAGCTTAGCGGGGTCGCGGGGGGGCGGGTACGAGCAGTACTTC.

The rearrangement uses TRBV21-1 and TRBJ2-2; the table's TRBD1 call for D was not verified on the DNA. TRBV21-1 has pseudogene status. The CDR3 is 18 amino acids. CDR3 sequence: CASSKFKGDRVCPGELFF. The CDR3, as DNA: TGTGCCAGCAGCAAATTTAAGGGGGACAGGGTATGCCCCGGGGAGCTGTTTTTT.

This clone was seen only once. The CDR3 sequence: CASSISRGYEQYF. Here the CDR3 DNA reads TGTGCCAGTAGTATCTCCCGAGGGTACGAGCAGTACTTC. This sequence joins TRBV19 and TRBJ2-7; the D gene is possibly TRBD2 (5 bases). The CDR3 contains 13 residues. Deletions cut 3 bases from V and 4 bases from J, with 10 bases between. CDR1 LNHDA and CDR2 SQIVND come from the germline V gene (reference sequence). The entire variable domain, with the rest obtained from reference TRBV19 and TRBJ2-7, is as follows: DGGITQSPKYLFRKEGQNVTLSCEQNLNHDAMYWYRQDPGQGLRLIYYSQIVNDFQKGDIAEGYSVSREKKESFPLTVTSAQKNPTAFYLCASSISRGYEQYFGPGTRLTVT.